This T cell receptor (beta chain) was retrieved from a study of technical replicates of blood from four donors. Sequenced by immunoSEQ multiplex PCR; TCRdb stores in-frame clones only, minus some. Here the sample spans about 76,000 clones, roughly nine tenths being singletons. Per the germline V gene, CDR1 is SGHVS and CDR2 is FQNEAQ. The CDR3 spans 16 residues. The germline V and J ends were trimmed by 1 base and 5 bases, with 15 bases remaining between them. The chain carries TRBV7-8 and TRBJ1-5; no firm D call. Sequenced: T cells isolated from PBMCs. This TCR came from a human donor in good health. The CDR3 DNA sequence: TGTGCCAGCAGCTTAGGAGGGTTTAACGGGCATCAGCCCCAGCATTTT. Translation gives CASSLGGFNGHQPQHF.